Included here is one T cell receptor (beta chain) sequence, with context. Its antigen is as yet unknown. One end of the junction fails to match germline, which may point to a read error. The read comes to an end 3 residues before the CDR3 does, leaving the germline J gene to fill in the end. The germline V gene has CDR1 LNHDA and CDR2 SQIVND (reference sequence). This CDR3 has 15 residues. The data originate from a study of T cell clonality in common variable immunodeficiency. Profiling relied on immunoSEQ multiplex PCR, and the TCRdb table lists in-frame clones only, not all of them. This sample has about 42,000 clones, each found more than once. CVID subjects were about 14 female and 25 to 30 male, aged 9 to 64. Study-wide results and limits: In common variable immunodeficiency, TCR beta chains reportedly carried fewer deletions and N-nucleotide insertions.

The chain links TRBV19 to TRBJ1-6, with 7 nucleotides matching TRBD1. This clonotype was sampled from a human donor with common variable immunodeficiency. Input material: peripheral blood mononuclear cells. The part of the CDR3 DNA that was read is TGTGCCAGTAGTCTAGAGACAGGGCACAATTCACCC. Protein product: CASSLETGHNSP. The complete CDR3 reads CASSLETGHNSPLHF.